This TCR beta chain is drawn from a study of patients and donors after allogeneic stem cell transplantation. There are 17 residues in the CDR3. CDR1 LGHNA and CDR2 YSLEER come from the germline V gene. Trimming removed 0 bases from V and 3 bases from J, with 15 bases in between. The sample holds a few counts of this clonotype. TCRdb independently ran MiXCR on the RT-PCR reads; one entry per CDR3 protein. The sample includes about 960,000 distinct CDR3 sequences, under 20% of them seen just once. Sequenced sample: blood, either unsorted or a sorted T cell fraction (not recorded which). This TCR derives from a human donor who was either an allogeneic HSCT recipient or a stem cell or donor lymphocyte infusion donor (not recorded which). It is not recorded whose cells these are; they may come from a transplant donor. V usage is TRBV4-3 and J usage is TRBJ2-1; D unresolved. The chain's CDR3 is CASSQDYRTGYYNEQFF. CDR3 coding DNA: TGCGCCAGCAGCCAAGATTACCGGACGGGTTACTACAATGAGCAGTTCTTC.